The present T cell receptor (beta chain) was sequenced within a study of cytomegalovirus exposure and HLA in healthy donors. Across the study: From about 179 million T cells, an earlier analysis saw 100 million to 140 million unique TCR beta sequences. Of 300 to 500 genotyped donors, about 80% clustered with self-reported Caucasian donors. Whole-study results and caveats: A later analysis reportedly found that, within productive TCRs, an Asian-associated ancestry cluster had fewer N-insertions than the mean observed across the roughly 700 donors. There were several of the most significant clusters that appeared linked to common viral pathogens in a later analysis.

Remarks on this clone: Its antigen is not identified.

V was pared by 3 bases and J by 2 bases, with 1 base of the junction left unmatched. From germline, CDR1 is LNHDA and CDR2 SQIVND (reference sequence). CDR3 length equals 16 residues. Primers included in the PCR were 60 Vbeta and 13 Jbeta primers. This table comes from immunoSEQ multiplex PCR, and its TCRdb copy is limited to in-frame clones, with some not included. Of about 140,000 clones in the sample, almost 85% were seen once. The material sequenced was PBMCs. The origin of this receptor is a young man in good health and CMV-seropositive. The chain is built from TRBV19 and TRBJ2-5; 15 nucleotides align to TRBD2. In DNA form, the CDR3 reads TGTGCCAGTAGTATTGGGACTAGCGGGGGGCAAGAGACCCAGTACTTC. This encodes CASSIGTSGGQETQYF.